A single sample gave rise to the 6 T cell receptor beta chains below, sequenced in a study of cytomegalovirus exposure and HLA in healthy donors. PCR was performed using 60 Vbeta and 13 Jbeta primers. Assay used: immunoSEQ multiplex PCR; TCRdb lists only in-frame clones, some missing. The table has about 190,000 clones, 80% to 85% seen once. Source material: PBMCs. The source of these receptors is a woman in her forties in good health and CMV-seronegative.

CDR3 residues: CASSPRDRQPQHF. CDR3 coding DNA: TGTGCCAGCTCTCCCAGGGATCGCCAGCCCCAGCATTTT. This chain joins TRBV18 and TRBJ1-5, with D perhaps TRBD1 (5 bases). V shed 6 bases and J shed 7 bases, with 13 bases lying between them. Germline CDR1 KGHSH, CDR2 LQKENI. The CDR3 is made up of 13 amino acids. Filled out from reference TRBV18 and TRBJ1-5, the complete variable domain reads NAGVMQNPRHLVRRRGQEARLRCSPMKGHSHVYWYRQLPEEGLKFMVYLQKENIIDESGMPKERFSAEFPKEGPSILRIQQVVRGDSAAYFCASSPRDRQPQHFGDGTRLSIL.

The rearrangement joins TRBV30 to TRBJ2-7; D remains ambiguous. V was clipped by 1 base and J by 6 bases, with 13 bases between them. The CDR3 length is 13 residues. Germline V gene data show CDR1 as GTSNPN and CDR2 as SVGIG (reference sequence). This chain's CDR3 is CAWSGALQTEQYV. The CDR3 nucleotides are TGTGCCTGGAGTGGGGCCCTACAGACCGAGCAGTACGTC.

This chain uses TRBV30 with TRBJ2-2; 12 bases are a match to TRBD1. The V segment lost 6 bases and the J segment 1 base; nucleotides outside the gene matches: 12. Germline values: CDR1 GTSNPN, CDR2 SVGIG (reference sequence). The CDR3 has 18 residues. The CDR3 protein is CACPPRGTGGVNTGELFF. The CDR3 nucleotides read TGTGCCTGCCCCCCCCGAGGGACAGGGGGCGTGAACACCGGGGAGCTGTTTTTT.

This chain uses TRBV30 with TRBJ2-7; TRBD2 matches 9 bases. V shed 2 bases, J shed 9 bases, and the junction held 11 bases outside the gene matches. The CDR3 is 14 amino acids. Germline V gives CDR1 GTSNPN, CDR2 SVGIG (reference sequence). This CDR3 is CAWSSSGELNAQYF. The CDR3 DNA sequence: TGTGCCTGGAGTTCTAGCGGGGAGCTCAACGCGCAGTACTTC.

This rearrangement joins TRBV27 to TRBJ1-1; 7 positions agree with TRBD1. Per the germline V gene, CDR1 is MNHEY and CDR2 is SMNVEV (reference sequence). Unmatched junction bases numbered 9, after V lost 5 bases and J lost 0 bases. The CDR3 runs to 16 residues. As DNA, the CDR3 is TGTGCCAGCAGTCCCACGGCGACAGGGATGAACACTGAAGCTTTCTTT. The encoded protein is CASSPTATGMNTEAFF.

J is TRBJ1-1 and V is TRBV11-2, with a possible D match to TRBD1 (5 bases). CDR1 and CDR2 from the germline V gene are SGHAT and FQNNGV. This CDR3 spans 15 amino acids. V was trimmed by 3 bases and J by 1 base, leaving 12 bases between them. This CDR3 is CASSFGASTNTEAFF. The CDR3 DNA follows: TGTGCCAGCAGCTTTGGGGCCTCTACGAACACTGAAGCTTTCTTT.